These 29 T cell receptor beta chains share one sample of origin, sequenced in a study of response to subunit inactivated influenza vaccine. TCRdb fed the RT-PCR reads into MiXCR, producing one record per CDR3 protein. Of a few hundred thousand distinct CDR3 sequences listed, approximately 12% were seen once; the top ten hold less than 8.5%. The sample consisted of non-naive T cells sorted from PBMCs, taken approximately 15 days before vaccination. Receptors were obtained from a man aged 45-65 years who received an inactivated influenza vaccine.

There are many counts of this clonotype. V usage is TRBV6-2 or TRBV6-3 and J usage is TRBJ2-1; D possibly corresponds to TRBD2 (6 bases). This CDR3 has 18 amino acids. Per germline, CDR1 MNHEY and CDR2 SVGEGT. The V end was cut by 2 bases, the J end by 4 bases, with 21 bases between. CDR3 sequence reads: CASSYLTGAGRQYNEQFF. The CDR3 region has the DNA TGTGCCAGCAGTTACCTCACGGGTGCGGGGAGGCAATACAATGAGCAGTTCTTC.

V is TRBV20-1 and J is TRBJ2-1; tentative D call: TRBD2 (5 bases). The CDR3 has 14 residues. CDR1 DFQATT and CDR2 SNEGSKA come from the germline V gene (reference sequence). Between the trimmed V and J ends, which lost 1 base and 8 bases, there was a span of 15 bases. The CDR3 sequence is CSARAGMVSDEQFF. Here the CDR3 DNA reads TGCAGTGCTAGAGCCGGGATGGTTTCGGATGAGCAGTTCTTC.

This clonotype was seen only a few times. The chain carries TRBV12-3 or TRBV12-4 and TRBJ2-3, with D uncertain. The V and J ends lost 4 bases and 3 bases respectively, with 11 bases between them. CDR3 length: 14 residues. CDR3 coding DNA: TGTGCCAGCAGTTATACCAGAGGTACAGATACGCAGTATTTT. It codes for CASSYTRGTDTQYF.

This clonotype showed up just a few times. V usage is TRBV30 and J usage is TRBJ2-4; D is perhaps TRBD1 or TRBD2 (6 bases each). The germline V gene encodes CDR1 GTSNPN and CDR2 SVGIG (reference sequence). This CDR3 contains 12 residues. The V end lost 0 bases, the J end lost 9 bases, and 9 bases lay between the germline ends. The CDR3 DNA sequence: TGTGCCTGGAGTGTTGAGGGGGGCATTCAGTACTTC. Translating gives CAWSVEGGIQYF.

This clonotype was observed a few times. The gene calls are TRBV10-3 and TRBJ1-1; D may be TRBD1 (6 bases). The CDR3 runs to 15 residues. The V end lost 2 bases, the J end lost 4 bases, and 14 bases lay between the germline ends. Germline V gene sequence: CDR1 ENHRY, CDR2 SYGVKD. CDR3 sequence (DNA): TGTGCCATCAGTGAGACAGGGTCGGGAGGCACTGAAGCTTTCTTT. Translating gives CAISETGSGGTEAFF.

In its sample, this clonotype was seen a few times. J is TRBJ2-5 and V is TRBV7-9; the D gene could be TRBD1 or TRBD2 (5 bases each). Per germline, CDR1 SEHNR and CDR2 FQNEAQ (reference sequence). The CDR3 runs 14 residues. The germline V and J ends were trimmed by 4 bases and 4 bases, with 13 bases remaining between them. This CDR3 is CASSSTRGAETQYF. For the CDR3, the DNA is TGTGCCAGCAGCTCCACCCGGGGCGCAGAGACCCAGTACTTC.

This clonotype was seen ten or more times. DNA of the CDR3: TGTGCCAGCAGCTTAGTCACGGGCCAGGGCCACTCCTACGAGCAGTACTTC. Translation: CASSLVTGQGHSYEQYF. The V call is TRBV7-2, the J call TRBJ2-7, with D perhaps matching TRBD1 (5 bases). The CDR3 has 17 residues. Germline V CDR1 and CDR2: SGHTA, FQGNSA. V was trimmed by 1 base and J by 0 bases, leaving 16 bases between them. Variable domain in full (rest from reference TRBV7-2 and TRBJ2-7): GAGVSQSPSNKVTEKGKDVELRCDPISGHTALYWYRQSLGQGLEFLIYFQGNSAPDKSGLPSDRFSAERTGGSVSTLTIQRTQQEDSAVYLCASSLVTGQGHSYEQYFGPGTRLTVT.

This clonotype appeared a few times. This chain uses TRBV28 with TRBJ1-2; D ambiguous. Germline-derived CDR1 and CDR2 are MDHEN and SYDVKM. V was clipped by 5 bases and J by 3 bases, with 7 bases between them. There are 12 residues in the CDR3. In DNA, the CDR3 is TGTGCCAGCAGTGACACTTACTATGGCTACACCTTC. It specifies CASSDTYYGYTF.

The V call is TRBV4-3, the J call TRBJ2-1; D ambiguous. The CDR3 contains 15 residues. Trimming took 0 bases from V and 2 from J, leaving 8 bases between them. Germline V gene sequence: CDR1 LGHNA, CDR2 YSLEER. The CDR3 loop reads CASSQEWGPYNEQFF. CDR3 in DNA: TGCGCCAGCAGCCAAGAGTGGGGTCCCTACAATGAGCAGTTCTTC.

In regard to this clonotype: A much larger clone differs by one base, so this may be a read error. V usage is TRBV11-2 and J usage is TRBJ2-3; 8 bases map to TRBD2. The CDR3 has 15 residues. Looked up from germline, CDR1 is SGHAT and CDR2 is FQNNGV. The V and J ends lost 7 bases and 6 bases, in that order; junction bases with no gene match: 12. The CDR3 coding sequence is TGTGCCAGCATCGGGGTGAGACTAGCGCCCGATACGCAGTATTTT. This codes for CASIGVRLAPDTQYF.

This clonotype was seen only a few times. This chain connects TRBV6-1 to TRBJ2-1, with 8 bases matching TRBD2. This CDR3 spans 15 amino acids. Germline assignment: CDR1 MNHNS and CDR2 SASEGT. J gave up 2 bases and V 6 bases, and 6 bases lay outside the gene matches. The CDR3 coding sequence is TGTGCCAGCAGAAAGGGACTAGGGGCCTACAATGAGCAGTTCTTC. This encodes CASRKGLGAYNEQFF.

The chain links TRBV9 to TRBJ1-1; 9 bases agree with TRBD1. V trimming: 1 base; J trimming: 1 base; junction bases outside the gene matches: 2. Germline CDR1 is SGDLS and CDR2 is YYNGEE. CDR3 length: 15 amino acids. The CDR3 here is CASSVMDRGNTEAFF. The CDR3 nucleotides read TGTGCCAGCAGCGTAATGGACAGGGGGAACACTGAAGCTTTCTTT.

This clonotype has only a few counts. The chain has TRBV3-1 and TRBJ2-1, with TRBD2 matching over 11 bases. V gave up 3 bases and J gave up 4 bases; unmatched junction bases: 5. Per germline, CDR1 LGHDT and CDR2 YNNKEL (reference sequence). The CDR3 length is 16 residues. In nucleotides, the CDR3 is TGTGCCAGCAGCCATCCGGGACTAGCGGCTTACAATGAGCAGTTCTTC. Its protein product is CASSHPGLAAYNEQFF.

This clonotype was found a few times. The chain links TRBV13 to TRBJ2-3; 14 positions agree with TRBD2. Germline V gene sequence: CDR1 PRHDT, CDR2 FYEKMQ (reference sequence). The CDR3 contains 17 residues. V was clipped by 5 bases and J by 4 bases; unmatched bases: 8. This chain's CDR3 is CASSQGTSGRVPDTQYF. The CDR3, as DNA: TGTGCCAGCAGCCAAGGGACTAGCGGGAGAGTCCCAGATACGCAGTATTTT.

The chain joins TRBV6-1 to TRBJ2-5; 7 bases fit TRBD1. Germline CDR1 is MNHNS and CDR2 is SASEGT. The CDR3 runs 14 residues. V shed 6 bases and J 2 bases; nucleotides not matched to a gene: 6. Here the CDR3 reads CASSRRDSQETQYF. The CDR3, as DNA: TGTGCCAGCAGCCGTCGGGACAGTCAAGAGACCCAGTACTTC.

The V gene is TRBV20-1, the J gene TRBJ2-5; TRBD1 aligns across 8 bases. With 5 bases clipped from V and 5 bases from J, the junction kept 4 bases outside the gene matches. In germline, CDR1 is DFQATT, CDR2 SNEGSKA (reference sequence). The CDR3 loop spans 12 amino acids. The CDR3 DNA reads TGCAGTGCTCAGGACAGGGTCGAGACCCAGTACTTC. Translation: CSAQDRVETQYF.

This clonotype showed up just a few times. The V call is TRBV12-3 or TRBV12-4, the J call TRBJ1-2; D call uncertain. V was clipped by 1 base and J by 1 base, with 10 bases between them. This CDR3 region has 15 residues. CDR3 amino acids: CASSLGAGNNYGYTF. The CDR3 DNA reads as TGTGCCAGCAGTTTAGGGGCAGGAAATAACTATGGCTACACCTTC.

This clonotype turned up a few times. The genes are TRBV6-1 and TRBJ2-1; 9 bases match TRBD1. The CDR3 loop spans 16 amino acids. With 3 bases clipped from V and 6 bases from J, the junction kept 9 bases outside the gene matches. Looked up from germline, CDR1 is MNHNS and CDR2 is SASEGT. This CDR3 reads CASSEFGTGPLNEQFF. The CDR3 bases are TGTGCCAGCAGTGAGTTTGGGACAGGGCCGCTCAATGAGCAGTTCTTC.

This clonotype was picked up a small number of times. The genes are TRBV20-1 and TRBJ2-3, with D possibly matching TRBD2 (5 bases). This CDR3 has 14 amino acids. The V end lost 3 bases, the J end lost 3 bases, and 13 bases lay between the germline ends. Looked up from germline, CDR1 is DFQATT and CDR2 is SNEGSKA (reference sequence). CDR3 protein: CSARRTFLTDTQYF. CDR3 sequence (DNA): TGCAGTGCTAGGAGGACTTTCTTAACAGATACGCAGTATTTT.

This clonotype was seen a handful of times. V usage is TRBV20-1 and J usage is TRBJ2-4; weak D call: TRBD2 (5 bases). Germline lookup yields CDR1 DFQATT and CDR2 SNEGSKA (reference sequence). The CDR3 contains 14 residues. V was pared by 5 bases and J by 12 bases, with 23 bases between. CDR3 in amino acids: CSAGLARRSRAQYF. The CDR3 DNA sequence: TGCAGTGCTGGTTTGGCTAGGCGGTCGCGGGCTCAGTACTTC.

This clonotype was recorded a few times. J is TRBJ2-7 and V is TRBV7-9; D is possibly TRBD1 or TRBD2 (6 bases each). Germline V CDR1 and CDR2: SEHNR, FQNEAQ (reference sequence). This CDR3 has 14 residues. V dropped 5 bases and J dropped 2 bases, with 13 bases sitting between them. The CDR3 DNA reads as TGTGCCAGCAGCCCCGGGGGACATGCCTACGAGCAGTACTTC. Its translation: CASSPGGHAYEQYF. The entire variable domain, with the rest obtained from reference TRBV7-9 and TRBJ2-7, is as follows: DTGVSQNPRHKITKRGQNVTFRCDPISEHNRLYWYRQTLGQGPEFLTYFQNEAQLEKSRLLSDRFSAERPKGSFSTLEIQRTEQGDSAMYLCASSPGGHAYEQYFGPGTRLTVT.

This clonotype was seen only a few times. This sequence joins TRBV4-3 and TRBJ2-7, with TRBD1 matching 8 bases. The CDR3 covers 16 residues. Germline V gives CDR1 LGHNA, CDR2 YSLEER. V shed 1 base, J shed 2 bases, and the junction held 7 bases outside the gene matches. The CDR3 DNA reads as TGCGCCAGCAGCCAAGGGACAGGGTACCTCACCTACGAGCAGTACTTC. It is translated as CASSQGTGYLTYEQYF.

There are a few counts of this clonotype. The chain carries TRBV20-1 and TRBJ1-5; TRBD1 agrees at 9 bases. From germline, CDR1 is DFQATT and CDR2 SNEGSKA (reference sequence). J lost 7 bases, V lost 0 bases, and 4 bases had no gene match. There are 14 residues in the CDR3. CDR3 in amino acids: CSAREGQGGQPQHF. DNA for the CDR3: TGCAGTGCTAGAGAGGGACAGGGCGGACAGCCCCAGCATTTT.

The chain employs TRBV3-1 and TRBJ2-5, with TRBD2 matching 14 bases. The junction had 5 bases not matched to a gene; V was cut back by 4 bases and J by 4 bases. Germline assignment: CDR1 LGHDT and CDR2 YNNKEL (reference sequence). The CDR3 has 16 residues. The CDR3 protein is CASSRTSGGRGETQYF. In DNA form, the CDR3 reads TGTGCCAGCAGCCGGACTAGCGGGGGGAGGGGAGAGACCCAGTACTTC.

This clonotype has at least ten counts. The chain uses TRBV5-8 and TRBJ1-3; D is possibly TRBD1 (6 bases). This CDR3 contains 14 residues. Germline CDR1 is SGHTS and CDR2 is YDEGEE. V shed 4 bases and J shed 6 bases, with 14 bases lying between them. DNA of the CDR3: TGTGCCAGCAGCCCCGGGACAACCAAAAACACCATATATTTT. Amino acid sequence: CASSPGTTKNTIYF.

This chain joins TRBV28 and TRBJ1-3, with D unresolved. V was clipped by 1 base and J by 1 base, with 5 bases between them. This CDR3 has 14 residues. Germline lookup yields CDR1 MDHEN and CDR2 SYDVKM. This chain's CDR3 is CASSLSKSGNTIYF. The CDR3, as DNA: TGTGCCAGCAGTTTATCCAAATCTGGAAACACCATATATTTT.

This clonotype was observed many times. The J gene is TRBJ2-7, the V gene TRBV12-3 or TRBV12-4; possibly TRBD2 for D (6 bases). The CDR3 extends over 15 amino acids. V was trimmed by 1 base and J by 6 bases, leaving 16 bases between them. The CDR3 DNA sequence: TGTGCCAGCAGTTTAGACGGGGGAAAAACGCTCGAGCAGTACTTC. It is translated as CASSLDGGKTLEQYF.

In its sample, this clonotype was seen a few times. V is TRBV28 and J is TRBJ2-1; D not certain. This CDR3 region has 12 residues. V lost 3 bases to trimming and J lost 7 bases, with 7 bases between them. In germline, CDR1 is MDHEN, CDR2 SYDVKM. In nucleotides, the CDR3 is TGTGCCAGCAGTTTCTCCACGAATGAGCAGTTCTTC. The encoded protein is CASSFSTNEQFF.

There are many counts of this clonotype. The rearrangement uses TRBV27 and TRBJ1-1, with D perhaps matching TRBD1 (5 bases). The CDR3 consists of 14 residues. The V gene lost 3 bases and the J gene lost 4 bases, with 12 bases spanning the gap. Germline V gives CDR1 MNHEY, CDR2 SMNVEV (reference sequence). The CDR3 spells CASSLTPGGTEAFF. The CDR3 DNA sequence: TGTGCCAGCAGTTTGACCCCGGGGGGCACTGAAGCTTTCTTT.